This T cell receptor (beta chain) derives from a study of identical twins. A universal primer binding site was introduced by template switching. The final cDNA contained unique molecular identifiers. TCRdb analysed the 5' RACE reads with MiXCR anew, one entry per CDR3 protein. Among around 1.7 million distinct CDR3 sequences listed, more than 30% were seen once. About this clonotype: Its specificity is not known.

CDR1 is SGHVS and CDR2 is FQNEAQ in the germline V gene. Trimming removed 5 bases from V and 4 bases from J, with 17 bases in between. CDR3 size: 15 residues. Points from the study as a whole: There were fewer insertions in abundant cord blood beta clonotypes, but memory repertoires showed no such pattern. Within twin pairs, the out-of-frame alpha sequences they shared showed excess low generation probability.

The specimen was cord blood. V is TRBV7-8 and J is TRBJ1-2; weak D call: TRBD1 (6 bases). The sequence came from a newborn girl in good health. CDR3 nucleotide sequence: TGTGCCAGCAGCGCGGACAGCCTCGGCCTCTATGGCTACACCTTC. It specifies CASSADSLGLYGYTF. Based on the CDR3 plus reference TRBV7-8 and TRBJ1-2, the full variable domain is GAGVSQSPRYKVAKRGQDVALRCDPISGHVSLFWYQQALGQGPEFLTYFQNEAQLDKSGLPSDRFFAERPEGSVSTLKIQRTQQEDSAVYLCASSADSLGLYGYTFGSGTRLTVV.